The rows below give T cell receptor beta chains drawn from one sample of a study of blood T cell repertoires in COVID-19. Generated by immunoSEQ multiplex PCR, the TCRdb table keeps only in-frame clones and is missing some. The table lists 250,000 to 300,000 clones, 70% to 90% of them singletons. The material sequenced was PBMCs or T cells enriched from blood (not recorded which). Every receptor here comes from a woman aged 60-75 years in a cohort exposed to, infected with or recovered from COVID-19 (not recorded which). CDR3s include the opening cysteine and the closing phenylalanine or tryptophan. The order of the fields is V gene, J gene, clone size, D gene, CDR3 DNA, CDR3 protein. A D gene is named only where the DNA matches it firmly. Clone size is shown for a subset of rows, as once, few, many or a class of expanded clone.

>TRBV5-4|TRBJ2-7|.|TRBD2
TGTGCCAGCAGCTTGAAGACTAGCGGATCCTACGAGCAGTACTTC
CASSLKTSGSYEQYF
>TRBV19|TRBJ2-1|.|TRBD2
TGTGCCAGTAGTATTAGCGGGAGGTCCGAGGGTGAGCAGTTCTTC
CASSISGRSEGEQFF
>TRBV2|TRBJ2-7|.|TRBD1
TGTGCCAGCACCCCTCTCCGGGACAGATACTACGAGCAGTACTTC
CASTPLRDRYYEQYF
>TRBV3-1/TRBV3-2|TRBJ2-2|.|.
TGTGCCAGCAGCCAAGGGGGCCTAACCGGGGAGCTGTTTTTT
CASSQGGLTGELFF
>TRBV3-1/TRBV3-2|TRBJ2-1|.|.
TGTGCCAGCAGCCAAGGCGGGCGTTCCTACAATGAGCAGTTCTTC
CASSQGGRSYNEQFF
>TRBV19|TRBJ1-2|.|.
TGTGCCAGTAGTAATCGGGGGGACACCCACTATGGCTACACCTTC
CASSNRGDTHYGYTF
>TRBV6-4|TRBJ2-1|.|TRBD2
TGTGCCAGCAGTGCCTATCCCCTTCCTAGCGGGAGCTCCTACAATGAGCAGTTCTTC
CASSAYPLPSGSSYNEQFF
>TRBV28|TRBJ1-5|.|TRBD1
TGTGCCAGCAGTTCCGACAGGGTTCGTCAGCCCCAGCATTTT
CASSSDRVRQPQHF
>TRBV19|TRBJ1-5|.|.
TGTGCCAGTAGTATACAGAGCAATCAGCCCCAGCATTTT
CASSIQSNQPQHF
>TRBV18|TRBJ1-6|.|.
TGTGCCAGCTCACCAGCGATGAATTCACCCCTCCACTTT
CASSPAMNSPLHF
>TRBV6-5|TRBJ2-1|.|.
TGTGCCAGCAGTTCGGAGGGAGGGGGAGCCTACAATGAGCAGTTCTTC
CASSSEGGGAYNEQFF
>TRBV21-1|TRBJ1-5|once|.
TGTGCCAGCAGCAAAGCACTACGGGGGATCTCTGCGGGGCAATATAGCAATCAGCCCCAGCATTTT
CASSKALRGISAGQYSNQPQHF
>TRBV5-4|TRBJ2-1|.|.
TGTGCCAGCAGCTTCGCGGAGGGTGAGCAGTTCTTC
CASSFAEGEQFF
>TRBV6-4|TRBJ1-4|many|.
TGTGCCAGCAGTGACTCGGGGGGGGAGGGTACAACTAATGAAAAACTGTTTTTT
CASSDSGGEGTTNEKLFF
>TRBV19|TRBJ1-1|once|.
TGTGCCAGTATGGGGATTGGGGGCCTGGGGACTGAAGCTTTCTTT
CASMGIGGLGTEAFF
>TRBV18|TRBJ1-3|few|.
TGTGCCAGCTCACCCGTGAGCTCCGGACAGCTCCTCGGAAACACCATATATTTT
CASSPVSSGQLLGNTIYF
>TRBV10-1|TRBJ1-1|.|.
TGCGCCAGCAGTGAGTCCGGGGGGGTAACGGAAGCTTTCTTT
CASSESGGVTEAFF
>TRBV11-2|TRBJ2-2|.|TRBD1
TGTGCCAGCAGCTCCCGAACCGGGACAGGGGGCACCGGGGAGCTGTTTTTT
CASSSRTGTGGTGELFF
>TRBV18|TRBJ1-1|once|TRBD1
TGTGCCAGCTCACCCACAGGGGGCACTGAAGCTTTCTTT
CASSPTGGTEAFF
>TRBV7-9|TRBJ1-1|.|.
TGTGCCAGCAGCTTACAGGAAACTGAAGCTTTCTTT
CASSLQETEAFF
>TRBV6-2/TRBV6-3|TRBJ2-1|.|.
TGTGCCAGCAGCGCGGGACTCTCGCGCAATGAGCAGTTCTTC
CASSAGLSRNEQFF
>TRBV28|TRBJ1-2|.|TRBD1
TGTGCCAGCAGTACAACGGGACAGGGGAACTATGGCTACACCTTC
CASSTTGQGNYGYTF